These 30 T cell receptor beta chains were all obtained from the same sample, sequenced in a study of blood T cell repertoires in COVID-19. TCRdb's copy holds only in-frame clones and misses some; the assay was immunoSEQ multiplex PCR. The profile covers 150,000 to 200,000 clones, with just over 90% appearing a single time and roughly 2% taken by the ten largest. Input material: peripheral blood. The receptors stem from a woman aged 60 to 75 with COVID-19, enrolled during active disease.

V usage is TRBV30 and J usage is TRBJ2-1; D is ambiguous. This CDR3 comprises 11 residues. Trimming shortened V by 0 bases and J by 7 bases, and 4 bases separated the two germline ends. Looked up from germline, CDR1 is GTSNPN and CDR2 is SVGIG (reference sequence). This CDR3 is CAWSVLNEQFF. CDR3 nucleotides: TGTGCCTGGAGTGTCCTAAATGAGCAGTTCTTC.

CDR3 loop: CASSDLTNVLTF. CDR3 DNA: TGCGCCAGCAGCGATCTAACCAACGTCCTGACTTTC. V usage is TRBV4-1 and J usage is TRBJ2-6; no firm D call. V was pared by 5 bases and J by 8 bases, with 7 bases between. The CDR3 is 12 residues long. Germline V gene lookup returns CDR1 MGHRA and CDR2 YSYEKL.

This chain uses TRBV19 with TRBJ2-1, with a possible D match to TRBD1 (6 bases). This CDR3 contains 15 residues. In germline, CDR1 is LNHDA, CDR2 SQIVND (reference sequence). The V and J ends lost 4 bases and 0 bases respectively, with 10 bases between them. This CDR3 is CASSRQASSYNEQFF. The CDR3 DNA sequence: TGTGCCAGTAGTAGACAGGCCAGCTCCTACAATGAGCAGTTCTTC. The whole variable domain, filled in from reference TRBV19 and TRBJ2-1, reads DGGITQSPKYLFRKEGQNVTLSCEQNLNHDAMYWYRQDPGQGLRLIYYSQIVNDFQKGDIAEGYSVSREKKESFPLTVTSAQKNPTAFYLCASSRQASSYNEQFFGPGTRLTVL.

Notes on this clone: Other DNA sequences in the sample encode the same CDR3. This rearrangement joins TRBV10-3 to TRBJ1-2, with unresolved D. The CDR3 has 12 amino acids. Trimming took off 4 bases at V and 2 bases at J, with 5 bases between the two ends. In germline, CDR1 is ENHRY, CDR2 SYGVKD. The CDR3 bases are TGTGCCATCAGTGGCCAGAACTATGGCTACACCTTC. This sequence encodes CAISGQNYGYTF.

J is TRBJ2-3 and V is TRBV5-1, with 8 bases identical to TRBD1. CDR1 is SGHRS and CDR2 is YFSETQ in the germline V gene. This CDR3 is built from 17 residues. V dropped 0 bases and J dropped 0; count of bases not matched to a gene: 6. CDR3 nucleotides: TGCGCCAGCAGCTTGGTGGGGACAGGAGGAAGCACAGATACGCAGTATTTT. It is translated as CASSLVGTGGSTDTQYF. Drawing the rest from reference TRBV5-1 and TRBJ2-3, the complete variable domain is KAGVTQTPRYLIKTRGQQVTLSCSPISGHRSVSWYQQTPGQGLQFLFEYFSETQRNKGNFPGRFSGRQFSNSRSEMNVSTLELGDSALYLCASSLVGTGGSTDTQYFGPGTRLTVL.

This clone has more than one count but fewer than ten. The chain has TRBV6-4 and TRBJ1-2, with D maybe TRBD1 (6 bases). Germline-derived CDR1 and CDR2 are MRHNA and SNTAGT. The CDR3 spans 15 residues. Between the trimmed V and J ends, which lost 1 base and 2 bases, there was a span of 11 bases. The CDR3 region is CASSDLGTRNYGYTF. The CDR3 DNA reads TGTGCCAGCAGTGACTTAGGGACACGCAACTATGGCTACACCTTC.

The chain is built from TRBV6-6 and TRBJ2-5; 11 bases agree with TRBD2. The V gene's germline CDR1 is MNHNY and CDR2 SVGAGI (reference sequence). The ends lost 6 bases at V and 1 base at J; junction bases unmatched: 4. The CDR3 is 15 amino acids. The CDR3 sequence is CASRSTSGAQETQYF. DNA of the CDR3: TGTGCCAGCAGGTCGACTAGCGGGGCCCAAGAGACCCAGTACTTC.

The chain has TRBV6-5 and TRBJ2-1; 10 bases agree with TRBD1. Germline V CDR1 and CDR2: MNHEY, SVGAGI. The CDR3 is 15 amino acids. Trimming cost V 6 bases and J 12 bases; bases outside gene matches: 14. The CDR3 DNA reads TGTGCCAGCAGGGACCGGGACAGGGGCCCCGGCGGGCAGTTCTTC. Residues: CASRDRDRGPGGQFF.

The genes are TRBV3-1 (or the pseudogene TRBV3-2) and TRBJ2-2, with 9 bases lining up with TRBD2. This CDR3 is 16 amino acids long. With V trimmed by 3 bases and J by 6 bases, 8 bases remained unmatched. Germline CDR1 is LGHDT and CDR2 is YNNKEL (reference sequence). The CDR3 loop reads CASSHGGLARPGELFF. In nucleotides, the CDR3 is TGTGCCAGCAGCCACGGGGGACTAGCTCGTCCCGGGGAGCTGTTTTTT.

The CDR3 region has the DNA TGCGCCAGCAGCACCAGCGGGGCAGATACGCAGTATTTT. It is translated as CASSTSGADTQYF. This chain uses TRBV5-1 with TRBJ2-3; 7 bases agree with TRBD2. Germline V gene lookup returns CDR1 SGHRS and CDR2 YFSETQ. V gave up 4 bases and J gave up 4 bases; unmatched junction bases: 3. This CDR3 has 13 residues.

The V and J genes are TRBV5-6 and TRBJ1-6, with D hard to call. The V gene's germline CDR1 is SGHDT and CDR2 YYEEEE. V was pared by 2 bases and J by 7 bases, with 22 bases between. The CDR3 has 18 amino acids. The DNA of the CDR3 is TGTGCCAGCAGCTTCAACCCCCTCAGCGGGCCGCGAAATTCACCCCTCCACTTT. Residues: CASSFNPLSGPRNSPLHF.

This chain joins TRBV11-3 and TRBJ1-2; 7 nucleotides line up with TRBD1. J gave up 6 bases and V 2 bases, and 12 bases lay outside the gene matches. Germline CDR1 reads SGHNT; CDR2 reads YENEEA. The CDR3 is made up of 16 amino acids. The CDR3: CASSLLPDREEDGYTF. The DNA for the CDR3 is TGTGCCAGCAGCTTACTGCCCGACAGGGAGGAAGATGGCTACACCTTC.

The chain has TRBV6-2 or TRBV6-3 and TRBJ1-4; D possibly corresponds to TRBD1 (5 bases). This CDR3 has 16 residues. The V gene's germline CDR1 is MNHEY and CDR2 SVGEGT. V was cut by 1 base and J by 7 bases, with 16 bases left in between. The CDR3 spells CASSYYRRRGSEKLFF. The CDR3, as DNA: TGTGCCAGCAGTTACTACAGACGCCGGGGGAGTGAAAAACTGTTTTTT.

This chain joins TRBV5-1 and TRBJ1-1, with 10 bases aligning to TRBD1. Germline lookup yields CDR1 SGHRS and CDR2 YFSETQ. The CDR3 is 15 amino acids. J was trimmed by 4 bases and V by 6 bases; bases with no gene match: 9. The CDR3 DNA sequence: TGCGCCAGCACCCTCCGACAGGGGGCGAGCACTGAAGCTTTCTTT. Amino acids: CASTLRQGASTEAFF.

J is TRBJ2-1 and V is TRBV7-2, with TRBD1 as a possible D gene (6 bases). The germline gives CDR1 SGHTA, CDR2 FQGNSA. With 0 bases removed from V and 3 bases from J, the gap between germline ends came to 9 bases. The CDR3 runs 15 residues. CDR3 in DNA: TGTGCCAGCAGCTTAGCCAAGGGGGTCTACAATGAGCAGTTCTTC. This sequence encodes CASSLAKGVYNEQFF.

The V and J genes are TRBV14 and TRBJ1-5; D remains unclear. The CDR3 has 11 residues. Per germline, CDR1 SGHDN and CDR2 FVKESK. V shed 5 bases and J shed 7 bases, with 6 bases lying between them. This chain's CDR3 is CASSGQQPQHF. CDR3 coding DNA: TGTGCCAGCAGCGGTCAGCAGCCCCAGCATTTT. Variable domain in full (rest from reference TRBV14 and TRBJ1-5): EAGVTQFPSHSVIEKGQTVTLRCDPISGHDNLYWYRRVMGKEIKFLLHFVKESKQDESGMPNNRFLAERTGGTYSTLKVQPAELEDSGVYFCASSGQQPQHFGDGTRLSIL.

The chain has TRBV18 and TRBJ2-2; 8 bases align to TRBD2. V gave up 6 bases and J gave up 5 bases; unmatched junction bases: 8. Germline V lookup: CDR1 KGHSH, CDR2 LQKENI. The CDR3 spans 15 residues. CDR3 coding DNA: TGTGCCAGCTCGACCGGGACTAGTGGGACCGGGGAGCTGTTTTTT. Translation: CASSTGTSGTGELFF.

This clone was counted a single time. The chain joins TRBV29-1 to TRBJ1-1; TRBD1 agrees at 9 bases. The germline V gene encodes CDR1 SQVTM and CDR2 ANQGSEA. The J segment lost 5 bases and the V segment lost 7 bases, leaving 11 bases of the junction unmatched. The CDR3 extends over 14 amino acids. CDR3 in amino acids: CSAIQGARGTEAFF. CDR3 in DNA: TGCAGCGCCATACAGGGGGCAAGAGGTACTGAAGCTTTCTTT.

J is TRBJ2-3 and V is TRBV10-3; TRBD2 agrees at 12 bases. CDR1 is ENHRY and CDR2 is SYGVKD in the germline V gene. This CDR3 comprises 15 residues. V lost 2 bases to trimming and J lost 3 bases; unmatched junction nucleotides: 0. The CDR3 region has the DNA TGTGCCATCAGTGAGGGACTAGCGGGGACAGATACGCAGTATTTT. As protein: CAISEGLAGTDTQYF.

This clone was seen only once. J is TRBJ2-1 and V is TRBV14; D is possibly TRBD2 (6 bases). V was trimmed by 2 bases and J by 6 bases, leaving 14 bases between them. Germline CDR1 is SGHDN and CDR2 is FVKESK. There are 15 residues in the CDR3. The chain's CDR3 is CASSQLGGVSNEQFF. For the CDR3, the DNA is TGTGCCAGCAGCCAATTGGGCGGGGTCAGCAATGAGCAGTTCTTC.

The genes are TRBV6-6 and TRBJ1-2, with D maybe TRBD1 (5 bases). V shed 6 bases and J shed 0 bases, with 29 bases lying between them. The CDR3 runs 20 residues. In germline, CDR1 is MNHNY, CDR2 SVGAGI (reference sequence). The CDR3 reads CASSPPTGPSYPTANYGYTF. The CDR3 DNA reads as TGTGCCAGCAGCCCACCCACAGGACCCTCGTATCCGACAGCTAACTATGGCTACACCTTC.

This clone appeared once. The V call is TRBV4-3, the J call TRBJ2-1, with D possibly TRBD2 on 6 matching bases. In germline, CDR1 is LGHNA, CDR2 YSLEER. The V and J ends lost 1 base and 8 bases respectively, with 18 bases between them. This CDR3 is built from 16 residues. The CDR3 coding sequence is TGCGCCAGCAGCCAAGTAGGAGGGCTTGGTAAGGATGAGCAGTTCTTC. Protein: CASSQVGGLGKDEQFF.

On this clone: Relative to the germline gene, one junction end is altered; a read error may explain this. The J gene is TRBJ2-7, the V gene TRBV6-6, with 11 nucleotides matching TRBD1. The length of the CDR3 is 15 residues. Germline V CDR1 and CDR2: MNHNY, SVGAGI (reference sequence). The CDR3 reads CASSNSRDRGYEQYF. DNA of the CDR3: TGTGCCAGCAGTAACTCCCGGGACAGGGGGTACGAGCAGTACTTC.

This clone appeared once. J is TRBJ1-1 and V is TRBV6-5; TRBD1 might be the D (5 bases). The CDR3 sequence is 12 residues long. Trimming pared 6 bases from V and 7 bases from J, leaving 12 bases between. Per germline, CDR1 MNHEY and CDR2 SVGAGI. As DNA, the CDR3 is TGTGCCAGCAGCTCGGGGGGGTTTGAAGCTTTCTTT. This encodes CASSSGGFEAFF.

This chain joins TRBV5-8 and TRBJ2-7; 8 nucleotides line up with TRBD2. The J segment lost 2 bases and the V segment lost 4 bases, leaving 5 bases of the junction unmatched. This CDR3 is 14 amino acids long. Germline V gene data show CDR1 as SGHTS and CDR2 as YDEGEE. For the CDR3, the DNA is TGTGCCAGCAGCACGCGGGGGGATACCTACGAGCAGTACTTC. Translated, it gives CASSTRGDTYEQYF.

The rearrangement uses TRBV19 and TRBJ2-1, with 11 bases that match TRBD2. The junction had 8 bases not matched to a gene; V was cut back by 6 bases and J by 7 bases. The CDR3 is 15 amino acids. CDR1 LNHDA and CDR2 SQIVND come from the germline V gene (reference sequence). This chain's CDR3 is CASSRRTSGLNEQFF. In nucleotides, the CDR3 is TGTGCCAGTAGCCGAAGGACTAGCGGGTTGAATGAGCAGTTCTTC.

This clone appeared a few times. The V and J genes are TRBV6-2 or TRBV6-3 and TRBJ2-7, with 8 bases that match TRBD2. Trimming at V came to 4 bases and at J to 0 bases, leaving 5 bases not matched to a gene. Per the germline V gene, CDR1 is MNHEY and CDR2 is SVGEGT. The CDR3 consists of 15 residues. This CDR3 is CASSLGGGSSYEQYF. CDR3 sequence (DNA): TGTGCCAGCAGTTTGGGCGGGGGGAGCTCCTACGAGCAGTACTTC.

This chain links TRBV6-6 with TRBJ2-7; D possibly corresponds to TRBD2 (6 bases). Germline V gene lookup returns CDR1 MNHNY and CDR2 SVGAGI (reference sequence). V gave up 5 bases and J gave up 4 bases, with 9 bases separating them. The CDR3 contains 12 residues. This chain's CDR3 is CASSPEGYEQYF. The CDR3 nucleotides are TGTGCCAGCAGTCCGGAGGGGTACGAGCAGTACTTC.

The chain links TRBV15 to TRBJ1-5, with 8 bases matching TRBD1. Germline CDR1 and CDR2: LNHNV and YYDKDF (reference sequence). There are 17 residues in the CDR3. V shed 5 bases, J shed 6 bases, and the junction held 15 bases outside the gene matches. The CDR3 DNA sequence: TGTGCCACCAGCGGATCTCAGTGGACAGGGTTGGTTCAGCCCCAGCATTTT. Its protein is CATSGSQWTGLVQPQHF.

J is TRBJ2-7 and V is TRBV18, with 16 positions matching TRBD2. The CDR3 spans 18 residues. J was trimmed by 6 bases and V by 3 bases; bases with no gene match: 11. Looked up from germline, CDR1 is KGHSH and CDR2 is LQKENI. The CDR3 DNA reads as TGTGCCAGCTCACCCTTCCTGGGACTAGCGGGGGGGCCGTTCGAGCAGTACTTC. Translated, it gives CASSPFLGLAGGPFEQYF. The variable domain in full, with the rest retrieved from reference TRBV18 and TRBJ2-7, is NAGVMQNPRHLVRRRGQEARLRCSPMKGHSHVYWYRQLPEEGLKFMVYLQKENIIDESGMPKERFSAEFPKEGPSILRIQQVVRGDSAAYFCASSPFLGLAGGPFEQYFGPGTRLTVT.